The 4 T cell receptor beta chains presented below share a single source sample, sequenced in a study of T cell responses to AZD1222 COVID-19 vaccine. Sequencing was performed with immunoSEQ multiplex PCR; in TCRdb, only in-frame clones are kept and a portion is missing. The data hold tens of thousands of clones, with 86% observed a single time. The material was peripheral blood, obtained on day 0 of AZD1222 vaccination. Receptors were obtained from an adult in good health.

V and J are TRBV6-5 and TRBJ2-3; 10 positions match TRBD2. Looked up from germline, CDR1 is MNHEY and CDR2 is SVGAGI. The CDR3 covers 16 residues. Trimming removed 2 bases from V and 1 base from J; junction bases left unmatched: 3. Here the CDR3 DNA reads TGTGCCAGCAGTTACAGGCTAGCGGGAGGCACAGATACGCAGTATTTT. Protein product: CASSYRLAGGTDTQYF.

The gene calls are TRBV28 and TRBJ2-1; D possibly corresponds to TRBD2 (5 bases). V lost 5 bases and J 1 base, leaving 9 bases between the germline ends. CDR3 size: 14 residues. Germline V lookup: CDR1 MDHEN, CDR2 SYDVKM. CDR3 residues: CASSGEGSYNEQFF. The CDR3, as DNA: TGTGCCAGCAGTGGAGAGGGATCCTACAATGAGCAGTTCTTC.

The CDR3 region has the DNA TGTGCCAGCTCACCACCGCAGGGGGCCTGGGGCTACACCTTC. This gives the protein CASSPPQGAWGYTF. This chain links TRBV18 with TRBJ1-2, with 8 bases lining up with TRBD1. Germline trimming cut 0 bases from V and 8 bases from J; bases unmatched to any gene: 5. Germline V CDR1 and CDR2: KGHSH, LQKENI. The CDR3 is made up of 14 amino acids.

The genes are TRBV4-2 and TRBJ1-5; 9 bases are a match to TRBD1. The V segment lost 2 bases and the J segment 6 bases; nucleotides outside the gene matches: 17. The CDR3 contains 19 residues. Germline values: CDR1 LGHNA, CDR2 YNFKEQ. CDR3 sequence: CASSQQDRGTKKRSQPQHF. The CDR3 DNA reads TGTGCCAGCAGCCAACAGGACAGGGGCACCAAGAAGAGGAGTCAGCCCCAGCATTTT.